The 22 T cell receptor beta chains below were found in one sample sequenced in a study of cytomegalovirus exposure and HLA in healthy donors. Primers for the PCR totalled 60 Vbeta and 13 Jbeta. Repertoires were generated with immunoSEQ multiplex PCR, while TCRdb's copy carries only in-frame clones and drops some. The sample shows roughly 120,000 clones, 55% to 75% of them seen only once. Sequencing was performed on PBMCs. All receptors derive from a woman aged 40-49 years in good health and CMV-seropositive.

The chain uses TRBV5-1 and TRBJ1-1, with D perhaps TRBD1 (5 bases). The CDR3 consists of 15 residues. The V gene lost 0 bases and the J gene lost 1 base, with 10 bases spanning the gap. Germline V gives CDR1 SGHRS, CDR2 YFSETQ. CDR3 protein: CASSLVAGPNTEAFF. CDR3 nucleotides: TGCGCCAGCAGCTTGGTCGCAGGGCCGAACACTGAAGCTTTCTTT.

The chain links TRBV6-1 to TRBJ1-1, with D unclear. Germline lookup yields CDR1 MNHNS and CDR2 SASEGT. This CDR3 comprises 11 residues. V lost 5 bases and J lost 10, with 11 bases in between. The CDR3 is CASSLQVGAFF. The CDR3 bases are TGTGCCAGCAGTTTGCAGGTTGGAGCTTTCTTT.

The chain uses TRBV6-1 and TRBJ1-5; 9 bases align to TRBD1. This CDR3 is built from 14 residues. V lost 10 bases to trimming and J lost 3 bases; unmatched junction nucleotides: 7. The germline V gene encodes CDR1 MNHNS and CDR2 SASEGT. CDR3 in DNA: TGTGCCACCCCCGGGACAGGGTTCAATCAGCCCCAGCATTTT. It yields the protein CATPGTGFNQPQHF.

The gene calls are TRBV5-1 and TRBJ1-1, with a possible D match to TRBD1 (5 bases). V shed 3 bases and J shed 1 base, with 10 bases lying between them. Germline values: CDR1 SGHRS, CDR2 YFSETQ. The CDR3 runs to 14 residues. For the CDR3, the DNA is TGCGCCAGCAGCTCGGACACCCAGAACACTGAAGCTTTCTTT. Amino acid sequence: CASSSDTQNTEAFF. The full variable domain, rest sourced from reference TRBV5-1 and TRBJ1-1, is KAGVTQTPRYLIKTRGQQVTLSCSPISGHRSVSWYQQTPGQGLQFLFEYFSETQRNKGNFPGRFSGRQFSNSRSEMNVSTLELGDSALYLCASSSDTQNTEAFFGQGTRLTVV.

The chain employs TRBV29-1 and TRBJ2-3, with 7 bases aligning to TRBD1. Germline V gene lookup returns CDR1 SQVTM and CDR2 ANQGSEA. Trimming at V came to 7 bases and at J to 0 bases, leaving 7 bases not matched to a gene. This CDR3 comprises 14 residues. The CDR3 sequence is CSAGTVTSTDTQYF. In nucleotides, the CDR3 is TGCAGCGCAGGGACAGTAACTAGCACAGATACGCAGTATTTT.

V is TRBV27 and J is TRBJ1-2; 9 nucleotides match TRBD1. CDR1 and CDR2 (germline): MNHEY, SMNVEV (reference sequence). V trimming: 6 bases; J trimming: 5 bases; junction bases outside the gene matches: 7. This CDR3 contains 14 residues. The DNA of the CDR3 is TGTGCCAGCAGAATAACAGGGGGCGGTTATGGCTACACCTTC. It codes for CASRITGGGYGYTF.

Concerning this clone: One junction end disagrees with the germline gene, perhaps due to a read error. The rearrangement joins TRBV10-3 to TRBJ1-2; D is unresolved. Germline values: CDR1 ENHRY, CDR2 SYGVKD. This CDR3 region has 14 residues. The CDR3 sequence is CALRPEVPGNGYAF. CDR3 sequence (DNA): TGTGCCCTCAGACCTGAGGTTCCGGGGAATGGCTACGCCTTC.

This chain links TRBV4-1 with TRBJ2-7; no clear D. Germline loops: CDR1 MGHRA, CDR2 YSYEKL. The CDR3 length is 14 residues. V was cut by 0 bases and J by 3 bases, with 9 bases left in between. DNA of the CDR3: TGCGCCAGCAGCCAAGATGGATACTACTACGAGCAGTACTTC. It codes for CASSQDGYYYEQYF.

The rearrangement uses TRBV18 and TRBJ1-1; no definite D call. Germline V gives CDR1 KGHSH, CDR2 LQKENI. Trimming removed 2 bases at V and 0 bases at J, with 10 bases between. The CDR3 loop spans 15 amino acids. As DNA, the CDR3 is TGTGCCAGCTCACCAATCCGGGATATGAACACTGAAGCTTTCTTT. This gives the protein CASSPIRDMNTEAFF.

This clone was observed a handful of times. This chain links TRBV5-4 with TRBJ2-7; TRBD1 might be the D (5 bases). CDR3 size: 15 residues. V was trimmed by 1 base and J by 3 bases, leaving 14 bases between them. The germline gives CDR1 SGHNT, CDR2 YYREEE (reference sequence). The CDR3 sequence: CASSLLTAGNYEQYF. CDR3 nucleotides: TGTGCCAGCAGCTTGTTGACCGCAGGGAACTACGAGCAGTACTTC.

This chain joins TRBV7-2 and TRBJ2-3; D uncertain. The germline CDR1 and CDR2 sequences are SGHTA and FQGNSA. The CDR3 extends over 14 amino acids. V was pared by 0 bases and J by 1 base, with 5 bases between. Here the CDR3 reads CASSLAPGTDTQYF. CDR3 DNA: TGTGCCAGCAGCTTAGCTCCTGGCACAGATACGCAGTATTTT.

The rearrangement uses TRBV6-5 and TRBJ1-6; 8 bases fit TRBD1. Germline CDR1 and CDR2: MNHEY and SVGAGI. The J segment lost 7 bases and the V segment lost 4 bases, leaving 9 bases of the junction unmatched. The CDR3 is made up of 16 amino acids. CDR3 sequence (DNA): TGTGCCAGCAGTTCTCTGAAGGACAGGGAAAATTCACCCCTCCACTTT. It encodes CASSSLKDRENSPLHF.

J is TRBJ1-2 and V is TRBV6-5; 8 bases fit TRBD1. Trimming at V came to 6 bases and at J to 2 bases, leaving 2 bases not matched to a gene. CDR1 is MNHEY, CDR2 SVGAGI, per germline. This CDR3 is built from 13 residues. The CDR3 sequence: CASRAGGNYGYTF. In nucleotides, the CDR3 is TGTGCCAGCAGAGCAGGGGGCAACTATGGCTACACCTTC.

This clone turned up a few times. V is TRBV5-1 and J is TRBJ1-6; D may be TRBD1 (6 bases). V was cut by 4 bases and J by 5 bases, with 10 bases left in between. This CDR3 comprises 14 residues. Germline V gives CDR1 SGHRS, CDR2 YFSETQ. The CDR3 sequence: CASSTRGNNSPLHF. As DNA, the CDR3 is TGCGCCAGCAGCACTAGGGGGAATAATTCACCCCTCCACTTT.

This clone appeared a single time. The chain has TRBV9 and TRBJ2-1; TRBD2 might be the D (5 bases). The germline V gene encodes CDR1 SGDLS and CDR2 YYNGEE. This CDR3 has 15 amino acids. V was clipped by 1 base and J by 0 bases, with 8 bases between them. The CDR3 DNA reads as TGTGCCAGCAGCGTATCTGGGAGCTCCTACAATGAGCAGTTCTTC. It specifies CASSVSGSSYNEQFF.

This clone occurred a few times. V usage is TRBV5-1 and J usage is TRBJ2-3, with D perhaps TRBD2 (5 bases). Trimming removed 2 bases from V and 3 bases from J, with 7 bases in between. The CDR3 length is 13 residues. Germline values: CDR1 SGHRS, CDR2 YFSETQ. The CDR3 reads CASSFPGTDTQYF. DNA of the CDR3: TGCGCCAGCAGCTTCCCGGGAACAGATACGCAGTATTTT.

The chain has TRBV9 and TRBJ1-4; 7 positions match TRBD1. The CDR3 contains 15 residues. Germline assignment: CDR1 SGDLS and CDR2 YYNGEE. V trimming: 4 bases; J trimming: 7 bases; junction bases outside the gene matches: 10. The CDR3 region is CASSPHDRAGEKLFF. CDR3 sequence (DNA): TGTGCCAGCAGCCCTCACGACAGGGCGGGTGAAAAACTGTTTTTT.

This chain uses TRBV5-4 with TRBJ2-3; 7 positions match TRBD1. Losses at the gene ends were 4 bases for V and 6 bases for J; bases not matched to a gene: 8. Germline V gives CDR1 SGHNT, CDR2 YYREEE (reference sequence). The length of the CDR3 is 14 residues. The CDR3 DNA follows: TGTGCCAGCAGCCCGATACAGGGGACGGATACGCAGTATTTT. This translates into CASSPIQGTDTQYF.

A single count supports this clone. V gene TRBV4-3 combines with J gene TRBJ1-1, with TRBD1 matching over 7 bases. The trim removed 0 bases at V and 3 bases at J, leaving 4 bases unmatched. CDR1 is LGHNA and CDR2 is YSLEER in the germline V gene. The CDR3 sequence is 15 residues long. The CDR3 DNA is TGCGCCAGCAGCCAAGATCCAGGGGGAGACACTGAAGCTTTCTTT. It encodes CASSQDPGGDTEAFF.

Written as DNA, the CDR3 is TGTGCCAGCATAGAGGGACACGTACGAGAGACCCAGTACTTC. Its protein product is CASIEGHVRETQYF. The chain has TRBV2 and TRBJ2-5, with a weak D call TRBD1 (6 bases). The CDR3 is made up of 14 amino acids. Germline lookup yields CDR1 SNHLY and CDR2 FYNNEI. V gave up 7 bases and J gave up 4 bases, with 16 bases separating them.

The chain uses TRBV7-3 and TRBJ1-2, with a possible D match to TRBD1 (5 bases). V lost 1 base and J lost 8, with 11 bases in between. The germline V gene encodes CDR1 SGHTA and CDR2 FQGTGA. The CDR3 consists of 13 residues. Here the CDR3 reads CASSLRAGRGYTF. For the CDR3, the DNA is TGTGCCAGCAGCTTAAGGGCAGGGAGGGGCTACACCTTC.

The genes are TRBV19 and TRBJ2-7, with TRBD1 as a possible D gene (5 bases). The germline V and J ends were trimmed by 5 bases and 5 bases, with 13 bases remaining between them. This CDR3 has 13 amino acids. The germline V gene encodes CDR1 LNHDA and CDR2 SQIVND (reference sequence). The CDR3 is CASSHQGLHEQYF. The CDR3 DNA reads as TGTGCCAGTAGTCATCAGGGATTGCACGAGCAGTACTTC.